This TCR beta chain was obtained from a study of PD-L1 blockade in urothelial cancer. With 2 bases clipped from V and 0 bases from J, the junction kept 13 bases outside the gene matches. Germline assignment: CDR1 KGHSH and CDR2 LQKENI. The CDR3 spans 19 residues. TCRdb keeps only in-frame clones here, not all; method: immunoSEQ multiplex PCR. The table records about 74,000 clones, 85% to 90% of them present only once. Time point of the sample: pretreatment peripheral blood. The chain uses TRBV18 and TRBJ1-1, with 9 positions matching TRBD1. The input for sequencing was PBMCs, taken around atezolizumab (anti-PD-L1) treatment. The clonotype was recovered from a man aged 70 or older with urothelial cancer. CDR3 protein: CASSPYRQGGGFMNTEAFF. CDR3 bases: TGTGCCAGCTCACCATATAGACAGGGGGGAGGGTTCATGAACACTGAAGCTTTCTTT.